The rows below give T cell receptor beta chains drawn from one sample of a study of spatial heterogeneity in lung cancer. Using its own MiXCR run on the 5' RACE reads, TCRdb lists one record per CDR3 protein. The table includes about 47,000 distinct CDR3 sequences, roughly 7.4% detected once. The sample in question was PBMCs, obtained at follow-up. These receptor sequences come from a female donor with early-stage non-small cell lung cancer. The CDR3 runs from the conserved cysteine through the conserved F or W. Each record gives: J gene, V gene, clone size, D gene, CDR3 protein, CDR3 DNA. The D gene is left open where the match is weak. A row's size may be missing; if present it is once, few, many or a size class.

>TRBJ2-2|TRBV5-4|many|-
CASRVRGNTGELFF
TGTGCCAGCAGGGTGAGAGGGAACACCGGGGAGCTGTTTTTT
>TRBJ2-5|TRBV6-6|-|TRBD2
CASSYGTSLGETQYF
TGTGCCAGCAGTTACGGGACTAGTTTGGGTGAGACCCAGTACTTC
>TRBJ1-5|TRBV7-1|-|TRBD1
CASRGGTGAYQPQHF
TGTGCCAGCAGGGGAGGGACAGGGGCCTATCAGCCCCAGCATTTT
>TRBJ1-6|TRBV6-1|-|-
CASSPGAFSPLHF
TGTGCCAGCAGTCCCGGGGCCTTTTCACCCCTCCACTTT
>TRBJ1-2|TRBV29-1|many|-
CSVEGGSSYGYTF
TGCAGCGTTGAAGGGGGGTCCTCTTATGGCTACACCTTC
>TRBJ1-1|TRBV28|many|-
CASSPGLEAFF
TGTGCCAGCAGTCCGGGACTTGAAGCTTTCTTT
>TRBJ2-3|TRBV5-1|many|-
CASSLISASDTQYF
TGCGCCAGCAGCTTGATCTCGGCGAGTGATACGCAGTATTTT
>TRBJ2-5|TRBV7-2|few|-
CASSFSHRETQYF
TGTGCCAGCAGCTTTTCCCATCGGGAGACCCAGTACTTC
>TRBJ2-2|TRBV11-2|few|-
CASSPLEGTGELFF
TGTGCCAGCAGCCCCTTGGAAGGGACCGGGGAGCTGTTTTTT
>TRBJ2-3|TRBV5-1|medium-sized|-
CASARSGYTDTQYF
TGCGCCAGCGCTCGTTCGGGCTACACAGATACGCAGTATTTT
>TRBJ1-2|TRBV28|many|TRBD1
CASSTMGQTLYGYTF
TGTGCCAGCAGCACGATGGGACAGACCCTTTATGGCTACACCTTC
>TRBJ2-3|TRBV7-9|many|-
CASSSSRTDTQYF
TGTGCCAGCAGCTCCTCCCGCACAGATACGCAGTATTTT
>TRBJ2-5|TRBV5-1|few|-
CASSFQGGQETQYF
TGCGCCAGCAGCTTTCAGGGTGGGCAAGAGACCCAGTACTTC
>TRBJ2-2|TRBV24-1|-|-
CATRGQANTGELFF
TGTGCCACCAGGGGACAAGCGAACACCGGGGAGCTGTTTTTT
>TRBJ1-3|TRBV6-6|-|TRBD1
CASSPPGTAPNTIYF
TGTGCCAGCAGCCCACCCGGGACAGCTCCAAACACCATATATTTT
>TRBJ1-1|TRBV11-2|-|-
CASSRLPGGIMNTEAFF
TGTGCCAGCAGCCGATTACCTGGCGGCATCATGAACACTGAAGCTTTCTTT
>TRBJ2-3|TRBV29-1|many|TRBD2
CSVASGGTDTQYF
TGCAGCGTTGCAAGCGGGGGGACAGATACGCAGTATTTT
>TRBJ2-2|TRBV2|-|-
CASRPLGAGELFF
TGTGCCAGCAGACCCCTCGGGGCCGGGGAGCTGTTTTTT
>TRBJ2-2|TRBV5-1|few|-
CASGPGQTNTGELFF
TGCGCCAGCGGACCCGGACAAACGAACACCGGGGAGCTGTTTTTT
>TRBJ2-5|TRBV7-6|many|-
CASSRGRQETQYF
TGTGCCAGCAGCAGAGGTCGCCAAGAGACCCAGTACTTC
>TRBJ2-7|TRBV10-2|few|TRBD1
CASSNYHRDRYTYEQYF
TGCGCCAGCAGCAACTATCACCGGGACAGGTATACCTACGAGCAGTACTTC
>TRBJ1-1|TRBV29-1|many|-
CSVEEGTNTEAFF
TGCAGCGTTGAGGAGGGGACGAACACTGAAGCTTTCTTT
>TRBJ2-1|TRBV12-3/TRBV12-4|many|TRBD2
CASNPGLAGTDEQFF
TGTGCCAGCAACCCGGGACTAGCGGGGACCGATGAGCAGTTCTTC
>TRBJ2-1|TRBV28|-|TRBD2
CASRVRVAGDDNEQFF
TGTGCCAGCAGAGTCCGGGTAGCGGGGGACGACAATGAGCAGTTCTTC
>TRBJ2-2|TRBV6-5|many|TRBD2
CASSPRLLAGGHRTGELFF
TGTGCCAGCAGTCCCCGGTTACTAGCGGGGGGCCATCGCACCGGGGAGCTGTTTTTT
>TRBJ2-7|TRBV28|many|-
CASRETGGAYEQYF
TGTGCCAGCAGGGAAACAGGAGGAGCCTACGAGCAGTACTTC
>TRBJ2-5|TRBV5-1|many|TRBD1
CASSLGQGETQYF
TGCGCCAGCAGCTTGGGACAGGGAGAGACCCAGTACTTC
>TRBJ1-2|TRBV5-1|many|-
CASSPGLFNYGYTF
TGCGCCAGCAGCCCGGGACTTTTTAACTATGGCTACACCTTC